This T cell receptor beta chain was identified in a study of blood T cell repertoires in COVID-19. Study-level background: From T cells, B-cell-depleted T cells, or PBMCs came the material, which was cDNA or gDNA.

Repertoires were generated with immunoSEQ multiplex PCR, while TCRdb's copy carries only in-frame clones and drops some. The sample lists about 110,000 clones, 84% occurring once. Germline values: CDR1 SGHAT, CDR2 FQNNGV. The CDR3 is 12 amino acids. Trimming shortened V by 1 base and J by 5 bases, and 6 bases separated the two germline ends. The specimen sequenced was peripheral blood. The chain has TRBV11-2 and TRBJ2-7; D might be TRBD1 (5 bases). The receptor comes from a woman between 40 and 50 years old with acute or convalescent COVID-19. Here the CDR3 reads CASSLAGHEQYF. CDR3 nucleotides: TGTGCCAGCAGCTTAGCAGGGCACGAGCAGTACTTC. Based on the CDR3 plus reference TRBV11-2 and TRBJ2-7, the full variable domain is EAGVAQSPRYKIIEKRQSVAFWCNPISGHATLYWYQQILGQGPKLLIQFQNNGVVDDSQLPKDRFSAERLKGVDSTLKIQPAKLEDSAVYLCASSLAGHEQYFGPGTRLTVT.